Listed here are 11 T cell receptor beta chains from one sample, sequenced in a study of shared clonotypes between healthy human individuals. This table comes from immunoSEQ multiplex PCR, and its TCRdb copy is limited to in-frame clones, with some not included. The sample has 400,000 to 500,000 clones, less than 80% seen once. The sequenced material came from PBMCs. The receptors originated from a woman between 35 and 50 years old in good health. Some clones in this sample may be carry-over from other donors' samples.

The chain employs TRBV19 and TRBJ2-1; 11 bases line up with TRBD2. The CDR3 has 16 residues. With 10 bases clipped from V and 0 bases from J, the junction kept 8 bases outside the gene matches. CDR1 LNHDA and CDR2 SQIVND come from the germline V gene (reference sequence). The CDR3 region has the DNA TGTGCCACCCTAGGGCTAGCGGGAGGCTCCTACAATGAGCAGTTCTTC. It codes for CATLGLAGGSYNEQFF.

The V gene is TRBV18, the J gene TRBJ2-7; no clear D gene. In germline, CDR1 is KGHSH, CDR2 LQKENI. The CDR3 consists of 13 residues. The V end lost 3 bases, the J end lost 0 bases, and 6 bases lay between the germline ends. DNA of the CDR3: TGTGCCAGCTCACCGCAGCCCTCCTACGAGCAGTACTTC. Its protein product is CASSPQPSYEQYF.

CDR3 in DNA: TGTGCCAGCAGCGAGGGACGGGGCAGGCCGAGGGATGAGCAGTTCTTC. It specifies CASSEGRGRPRDEQFF. The chain has TRBV9 and TRBJ2-1, with D perhaps being TRBD1 or TRBD2 (5 bases each). The germline V and J ends were trimmed by 3 bases and 8 bases, with 21 bases remaining between them. Germline V lookup: CDR1 SGDLS, CDR2 YYNGEE. CDR3 length equals 16 residues.

CDR3 amino acids: CASSPTRDRETQYF. CDR3 in DNA: TGTGCCAGCAGTCCAACACGGGACAGGGAAACGCAGTATTTT. V gene TRBV27 combines with J gene TRBJ2-3, with TRBD1 identical over 9 bases. With 5 bases clipped from V and 9 bases from J, the junction kept 9 bases outside the gene matches. The CDR3 runs 14 residues. The germline V gene encodes CDR1 MNHEY and CDR2 SMNVEV (reference sequence).

The chain links TRBV25-1 to TRBJ1-5; TRBD1 aligns across 8 bases. The CDR3 runs to 18 residues. Germline CDR1 reads MGHDK; CDR2 reads SYGVNS. The V and J ends lost 2 bases and 8 bases, in that order; junction bases with no gene match: 17. This CDR3 reads CASSEIGWRQGFVEPQHF. The CDR3 DNA reads as TGTGCCAGCAGTGAAATAGGGTGGAGACAGGGGTTCGTAGAGCCCCAGCATTTT.

This chain joins TRBV2 and TRBJ2-4; D unclear. Germline CDR1 reads SNHLY; CDR2 reads FYNNEI. V was clipped by 1 base and J by 7 bases, with 8 bases between them. CDR3 size: 13 residues. The CDR3 DNA reads TGTGCCAGCAGTGAAGAAGTACAGAACATTCAGTACTTC. Its translation is CASSEEVQNIQYF.

This rearrangement joins TRBV6-6 to TRBJ2-2; 8 nucleotides match TRBD2. CDR1 and CDR2 from the germline V gene are MNHNY and SVGAGI (reference sequence). The CDR3 is 16 residues long. After removal of 5 bases from V and 6 bases from J, the junction contained 11 bases not matched to a gene. This CDR3 reads CASSPTGTSFAGELFF. Written as DNA, the CDR3 is TGTGCCAGCAGTCCCACCGGGACTAGTTTTGCCGGGGAGCTGTTTTTT.

The gene calls are TRBV28 and TRBJ1-5; D is unresolved. Trimming shortened V by 5 bases and J by 0 bases, and 14 bases separated the two germline ends. This CDR3 contains 16 residues. Germline values: CDR1 MDHEN, CDR2 SYDVKM. CDR3 nucleotide sequence: TGTGCCAGCAGTCTACCGCGAGGAAGTAGCAATCAGCCCCAGCATTTT. Residues: CASSLPRGSSNQPQHF.

The V gene is TRBV5-1, the J gene TRBJ2-1; D is ambiguous. Germline CDR1 SGHRS, CDR2 YFSETQ. The CDR3 is 14 residues long. V shed 4 bases and J shed 1 base, with 9 bases lying between them. The CDR3 region is CASSPLTSYNEQFF. DNA of the CDR3: TGCGCCAGCAGCCCGCTGACATCCTACAATGAGCAGTTCTTC.

This clone has only a few counts. Other DNA sequences in this sample translate to the same CDR3. The chain recombines TRBV6-4 with TRBJ2-2; TRBD1 agrees at 10 bases. V lost 4 bases to trimming and J lost 3 bases; unmatched junction nucleotides: 2. Germline V lookup: CDR1 MRHNA, CDR2 SNTAGT. The length of the CDR3 is 15 residues. Written as DNA, the CDR3 is TGTGCCAGCAGTGCAGGGACAGGGGACACCGGGGAGCTGTTTTTT. Protein sequence: CASSAGTGDTGELFF.

The chain carries TRBV7-9 and TRBJ1-2; no definite D call. The length of the CDR3 is 12 residues. The V end lost 5 bases, the J end lost 8 bases, and 12 bases lay between the germline ends. Germline CDR1 is SEHNR and CDR2 is FQNEAQ (reference sequence). The DNA for the CDR3 is TGTGCCAGCAGCCCTCCAAGTAGAGGCTACACCTTC. Translating it yields CASSPPSRGYTF.